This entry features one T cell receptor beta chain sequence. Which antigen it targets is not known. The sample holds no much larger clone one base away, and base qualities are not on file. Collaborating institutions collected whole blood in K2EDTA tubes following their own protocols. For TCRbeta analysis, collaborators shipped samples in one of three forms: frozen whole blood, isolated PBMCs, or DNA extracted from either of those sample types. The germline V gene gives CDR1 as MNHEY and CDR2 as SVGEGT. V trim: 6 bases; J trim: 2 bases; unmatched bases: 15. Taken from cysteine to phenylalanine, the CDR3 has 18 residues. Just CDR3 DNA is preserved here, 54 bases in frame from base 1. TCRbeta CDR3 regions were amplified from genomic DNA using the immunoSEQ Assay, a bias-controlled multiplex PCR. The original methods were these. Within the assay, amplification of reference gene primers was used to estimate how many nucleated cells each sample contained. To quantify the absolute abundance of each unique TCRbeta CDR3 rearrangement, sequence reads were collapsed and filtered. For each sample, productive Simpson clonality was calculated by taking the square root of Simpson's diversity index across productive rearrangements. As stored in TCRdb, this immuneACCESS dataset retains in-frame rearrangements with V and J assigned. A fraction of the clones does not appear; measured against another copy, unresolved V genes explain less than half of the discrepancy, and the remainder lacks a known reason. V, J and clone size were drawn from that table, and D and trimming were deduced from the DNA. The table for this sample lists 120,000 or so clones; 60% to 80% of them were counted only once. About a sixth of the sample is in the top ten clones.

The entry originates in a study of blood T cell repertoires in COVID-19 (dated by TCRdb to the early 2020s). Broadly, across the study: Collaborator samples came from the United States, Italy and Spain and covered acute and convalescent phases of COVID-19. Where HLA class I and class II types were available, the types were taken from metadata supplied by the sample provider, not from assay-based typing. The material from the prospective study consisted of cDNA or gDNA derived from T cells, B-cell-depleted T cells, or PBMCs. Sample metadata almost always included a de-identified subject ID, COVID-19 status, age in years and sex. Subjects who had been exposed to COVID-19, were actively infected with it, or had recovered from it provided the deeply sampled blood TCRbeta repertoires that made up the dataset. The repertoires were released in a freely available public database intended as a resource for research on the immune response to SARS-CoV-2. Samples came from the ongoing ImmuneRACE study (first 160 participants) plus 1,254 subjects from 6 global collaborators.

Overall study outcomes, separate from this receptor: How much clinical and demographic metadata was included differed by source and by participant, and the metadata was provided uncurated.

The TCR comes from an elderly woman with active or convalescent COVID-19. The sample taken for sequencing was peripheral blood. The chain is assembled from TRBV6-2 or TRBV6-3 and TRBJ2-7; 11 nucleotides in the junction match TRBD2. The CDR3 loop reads CASSPVHLAGGFAYEQYF. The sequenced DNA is TGTGCCAGCAGCCCTGTTCATCTAGCGGGAGGTTTCGCCTACGAGCAGTACTTC.